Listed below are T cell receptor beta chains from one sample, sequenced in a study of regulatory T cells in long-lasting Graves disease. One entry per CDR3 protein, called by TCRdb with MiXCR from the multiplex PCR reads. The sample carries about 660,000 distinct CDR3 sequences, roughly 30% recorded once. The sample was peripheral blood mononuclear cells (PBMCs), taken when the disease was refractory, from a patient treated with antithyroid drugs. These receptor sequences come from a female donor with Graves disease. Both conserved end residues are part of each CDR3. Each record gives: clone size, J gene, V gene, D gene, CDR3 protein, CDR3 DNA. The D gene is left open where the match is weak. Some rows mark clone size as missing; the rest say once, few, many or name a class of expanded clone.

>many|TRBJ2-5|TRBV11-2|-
CASSSLQGLPKTQYF
TGTGCCAGCAGCTCCCTACAGGGCCTCCCCAAGACCCAGTACTTC
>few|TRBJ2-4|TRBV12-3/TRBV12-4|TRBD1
CASSLKFHRDRGLAKNIQYF
TGTGCCAGCAGTTTGAAATTCCACCGGGACAGAGGATTAGCCAAAAACATTCAGTACTTC
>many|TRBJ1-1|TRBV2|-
CASTGMNTEAFF
TGTGCCAGCACCGGGATGAACACTGAAGCTTTCTTT
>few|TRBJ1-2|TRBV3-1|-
CASRQEGRYYGYTF
TGTGCCAGCCGTCAAGAGGGGCGCTACTATGGCTACACCTTC
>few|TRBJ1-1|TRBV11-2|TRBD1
CASSPGTGKTEAFF
TGTGCCAGCAGCCCCGGGACAGGGAAGACTGAAGCTTTCTTT
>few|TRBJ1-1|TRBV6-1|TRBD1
CASRSHRGLKSEAFF
TGTGCCAGCAGATCACACAGGGGTCTAAAGTCTGAAGCTTTCTTT
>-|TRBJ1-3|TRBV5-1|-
CASSLGHGVAGNTIYF
TGCGCCAGCAGCCTCGGACATGGGGTGGCTGGAAACACCATATATTTT
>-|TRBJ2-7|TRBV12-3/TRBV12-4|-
CASSPRREQYF
TGTGCCAGCAGCCCCCGGCGCGAGCAGTACTTC
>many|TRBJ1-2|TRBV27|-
CASSVKGGLYGYTF
TGTGCCAGCAGTGTGAAGGGGGGTCTCTATGGCTACACCTTC
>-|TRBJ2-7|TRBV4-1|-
CASSQDGGLIIEQYF
TGCGCCAGCAGCCAAGACGGCGGGCTCATCATCGAGCAGTACTTC
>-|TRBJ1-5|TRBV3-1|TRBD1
CASSQERDRRFGNQPQHF
TGTGCCAGCAGCCAAGAGCGGGACAGGAGGTTTGGCAATCAGCCCCAGCATTTT
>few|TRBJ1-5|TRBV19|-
CASKGGGSNQPQHF
TGTGCCAGTAAGGGAGGGGGTAGCAATCAGCCCCAGCATTTT
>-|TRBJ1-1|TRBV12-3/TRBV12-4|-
CASSLALGTEAFF
TGTGCCAGCAGTTTAGCGTTAGGCACTGAAGCTTTCTTT
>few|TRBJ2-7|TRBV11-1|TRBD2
CASSLAQTSGSYEQYF
TGTGCCAGCAGCTTAGCCCAGACTAGCGGGAGCTACGAGCAGTACTTC
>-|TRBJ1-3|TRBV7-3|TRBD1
CASRQGGNSGNTIYF
TGTGCCAGCAGACAGGGGGGGAACTCTGGAAACACCATATATTTT
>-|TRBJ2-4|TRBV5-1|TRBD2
CASSLRLSGWEGNIQYF
TGCGCCAGCAGCTTGCGATTGTCGGGATGGGAGGGAAACATTCAGTACTTC
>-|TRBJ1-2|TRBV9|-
CASSGAPDGYTF
TGTGCCAGCAGCGGGGCGCCCGATGGCTACACCTTC
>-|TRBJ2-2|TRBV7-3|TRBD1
CASTGQGAPGELFF
TGTGCCAGCACGGGACAGGGGGCGCCCGGGGAGCTGTTTTTT
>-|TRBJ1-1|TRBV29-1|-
CSVGRASTEAFF
TGCAGCGTTGGCAGGGCCTCGACTGAAGCTTTCTTT
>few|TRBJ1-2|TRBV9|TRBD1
CASSRDRVSYGYTF
TGTGCCAGCAGCAGAGACAGGGTTAGCTATGGCTACACCTTC
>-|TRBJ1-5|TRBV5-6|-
CASSLGTIHYSNQPQHF
TGTGCCAGCAGCTTGGGGACAATACATTATAGCAATCAGCCCCAGCATTTT
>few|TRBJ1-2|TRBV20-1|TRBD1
CSARDMDRVYGYTF
TGCAGTGCTAGAGATATGGACAGGGTCTATGGCTACACCTTC
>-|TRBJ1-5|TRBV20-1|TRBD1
CSATDRDRRGQPQHF
TGCAGTGCGACTGACAGGGATCGGAGGGGTCAGCCCCAGCATTTT
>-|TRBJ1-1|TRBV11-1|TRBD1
CASSLAQGASTEAFF
TGTGCCAGCAGCTTAGCGCAGGGGGCGAGCACTGAAGCTTTCTTT
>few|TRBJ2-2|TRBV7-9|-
CALADTGELFF
TGTGCCCTAGCTGACACCGGGGAGCTGTTTTTT
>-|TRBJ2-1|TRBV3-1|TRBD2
CASSLAGMADNEQFF
TGTGCCAGCAGCTTAGCGGGAATGGCTGACAATGAGCAGTTCTTC
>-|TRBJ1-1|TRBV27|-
CASKPTRGSRRGTEAFF
TGTGCCAGCAAACCCACCCGGGGCTCCCGAAGGGGCACTGAAGCTTTCTTT
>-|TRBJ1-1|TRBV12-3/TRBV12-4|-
CASSLMSTEAFF
TGTGCCAGCAGTTTAATGTCTACTGAAGCTTTCTTT
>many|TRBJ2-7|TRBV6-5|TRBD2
CASSYRLAGASGYEQYF
TGTGCCAGCAGTTACAGACTAGCGGGAGCCTCCGGGTACGAGCAGTACTTC
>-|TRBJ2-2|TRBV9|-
CASSVVAPGELFF
TGTGCCAGCAGCGTAGTTGCCCCCGGGGAGCTGTTTTTT
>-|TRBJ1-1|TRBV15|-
CATSKQGFGGTEALF
TGTGCCACCAGCAAACAGGGATTTGGGGGCACTGAAGCTCTCTTT
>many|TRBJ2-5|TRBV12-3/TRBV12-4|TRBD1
CASSFNSGGAETQYF
TGTGCCAGCAGTTTTAACTCAGGGGGCGCAGAGACCCAGTACTTC
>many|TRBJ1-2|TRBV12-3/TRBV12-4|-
CASSSWPRNYGYTF
TGTGCCAGCAGTTCCTGGCCGAGGAACTATGGCTACACCTTC
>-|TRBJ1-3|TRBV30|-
CAWSRYAQSSGNTIYF
TGTGCCTGGAGTAGGTACGCCCAAAGCTCTGGAAACACCATATATTTT
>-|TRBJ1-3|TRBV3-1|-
CASSQESGAGNTIYF
TGTGCCAGCAGCCAAGAGTCAGGGGCTGGAAACACCATATATTTT
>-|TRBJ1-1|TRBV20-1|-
CSASNRYTEAFF
TGCAGTGCGAGTAACAGGTACACTGAAGCTTTCTTT
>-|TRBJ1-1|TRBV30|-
CAWKRGYMNTEAFF
TGTGCCTGGAAAAGGGGTTACATGAACACTGAAGCTTTCTTT
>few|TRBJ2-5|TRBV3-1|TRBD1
CASSLRTGEETQYF
TGTGCCAGCAGCCTTCGTACAGGGGAGGAGACCCAGTACTTC
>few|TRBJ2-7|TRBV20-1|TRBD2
CSASRLAGEAYEQYF
TGCAGTGCTAGTCGGCTAGCGGGAGAAGCCTACGAGCAGTACTTC
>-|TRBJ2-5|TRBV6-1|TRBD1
CASSSAGTGVLQKATQYF
TGTGCCAGCAGTAGCGCCGGGACAGGGGTCCTACAAAAGGCGACCCAGTACTTC
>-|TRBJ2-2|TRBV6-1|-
CASSETMSWELFF
TGTGCCAGCAGTGAGACTATGTCCTGGGAGCTGTTTTTT
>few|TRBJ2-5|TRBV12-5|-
CASGARGGGETQYF
TGTGCTAGTGGTGCGCGAGGGGGGGGGGAGACCCAGTACTTC
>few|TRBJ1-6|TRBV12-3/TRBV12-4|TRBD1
CASTIAGTANSPLHF
TGTGCCAGCACCATCGCCGGGACAGCCAATTCACCCCTCCACTTT
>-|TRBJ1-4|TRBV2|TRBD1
CASSETGGRTNEKLFF
TGTGCCAGCAGTGAGACAGGGGGAAGAACTAATGAAAAACTGTTTTTT
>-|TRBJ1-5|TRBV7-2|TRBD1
CASRLAGGHQPQHF
TGTGCCAGCAGGCTAGCAGGGGGGCATCAGCCCCAGCATTTT
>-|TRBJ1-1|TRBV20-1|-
CSARRRENTEAFF
TGCAGTGCTAGGCGGCGGGAGAACACTGAAGCTTTCTTT
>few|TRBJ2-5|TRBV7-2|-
CASSLEGGGGETQYF
TGTGCCAGCAGCTTAGAGGGAGGAGGTGGGGAGACCCAGTACTTC
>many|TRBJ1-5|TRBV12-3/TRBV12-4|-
CASRYGTSNQPQHF
TGTGCCAGCAGGTACGGGACAAGTAATCAGCCCCAGCATTTT
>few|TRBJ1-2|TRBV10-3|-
CAISEKDVYGYTF
TGTGCCATCAGTGAGAAAGACGTCTATGGCTACACCTTC
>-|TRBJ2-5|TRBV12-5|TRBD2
CASGLLRRERGETQYF
TGTGCTAGTGGTTTGCTTCGGCGGGAGCGAGGGGAGACCCAGTACTTC
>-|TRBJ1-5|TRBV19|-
CASSITQGANQPQHF
TGTGCCAGTAGCATTACACAGGGAGCCAATCAGCCCCAGCATTTT
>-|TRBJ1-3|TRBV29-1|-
CSVDKPGVFSGNTIYF
TGCAGCGTTGACAAGCCAGGCGTTTTCTCTGGAAACACCATATATTTT
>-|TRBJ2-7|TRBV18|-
CASSPSSRAYEQYF
TGTGCCAGCTCACCATCCAGCAGGGCCTACGAGCAGTACTTC
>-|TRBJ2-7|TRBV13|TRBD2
CASSRSGNRLGEQYF
TGTGCCAGCAGCCGTAGCGGGAACCGTTTGGGAGAGCAGTACTTC
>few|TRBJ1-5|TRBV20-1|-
CSAIPKREAIKPQHF
TGCAGTGCTATCCCGAAGAGAGAGGCAATTAAGCCCCAGCATTTT
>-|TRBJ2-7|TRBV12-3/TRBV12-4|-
CASSAYEVEQYF
TGTGCCAGCAGTGCTTACGAAGTCGAGCAGTACTTC
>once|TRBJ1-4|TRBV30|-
CAWGSGLGEKLFF
TGTGCCTGGGGAAGCGGACTGGGCGAAAAACTGTTTTTT
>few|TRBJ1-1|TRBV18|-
CASSLGGSQGTEAFF
TGTGCCAGCTCACTGGGCGGGTCCCAGGGGACTGAAGCTTTCTTT
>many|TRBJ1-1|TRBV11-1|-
CASSLGVQNTEAFF
TGTGCCAGCAGCTTAGGTGTCCAGAACACTGAAGCTTTCTTT
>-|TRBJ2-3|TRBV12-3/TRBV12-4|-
CASSQTPSPDTQYF
TGTGCCAGCAGTCAGACACCCTCCCCAGATACGCAGTATTTT